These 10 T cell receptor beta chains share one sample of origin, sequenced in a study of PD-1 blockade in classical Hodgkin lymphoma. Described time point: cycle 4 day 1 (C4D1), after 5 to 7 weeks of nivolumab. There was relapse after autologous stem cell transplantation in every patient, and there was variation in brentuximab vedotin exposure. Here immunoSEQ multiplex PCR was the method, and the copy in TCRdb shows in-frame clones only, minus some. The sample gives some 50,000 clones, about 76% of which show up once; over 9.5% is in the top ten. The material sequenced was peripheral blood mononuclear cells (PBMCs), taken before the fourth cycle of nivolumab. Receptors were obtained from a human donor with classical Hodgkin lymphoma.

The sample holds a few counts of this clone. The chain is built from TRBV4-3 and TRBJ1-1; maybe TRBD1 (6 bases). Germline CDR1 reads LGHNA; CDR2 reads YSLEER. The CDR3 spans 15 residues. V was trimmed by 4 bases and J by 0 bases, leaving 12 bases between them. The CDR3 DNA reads TGCGCCAGCAGCCGGGCCAGGGGAATGAACACTGAAGCTTTCTTT. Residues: CASSRARGMNTEAFF.

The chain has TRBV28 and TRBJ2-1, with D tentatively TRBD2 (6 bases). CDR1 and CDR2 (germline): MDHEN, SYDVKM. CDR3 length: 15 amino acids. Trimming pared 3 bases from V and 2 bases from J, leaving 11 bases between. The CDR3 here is CASSLGTLTYNEQFF. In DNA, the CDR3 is TGTGCCAGCAGTTTGGGGACTCTAACCTACAATGAGCAGTTCTTC.

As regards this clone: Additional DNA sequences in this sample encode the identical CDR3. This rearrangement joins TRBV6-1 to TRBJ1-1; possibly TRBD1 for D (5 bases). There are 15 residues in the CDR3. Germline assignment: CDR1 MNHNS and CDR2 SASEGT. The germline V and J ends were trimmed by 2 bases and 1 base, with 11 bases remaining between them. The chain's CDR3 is CASSEYGGRNTEAFF. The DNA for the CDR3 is TGTGCCAGCAGTGAATACGGGGGGAGGAACACTGAAGCTTTCTTT.

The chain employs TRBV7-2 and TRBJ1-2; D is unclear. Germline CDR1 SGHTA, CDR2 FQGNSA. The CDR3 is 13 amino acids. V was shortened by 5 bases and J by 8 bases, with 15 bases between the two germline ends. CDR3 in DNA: TGTGCCAGCAGCCCCCGCACCAGTGTCGGCTACACCTTC. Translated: CASSPRTSVGYTF.

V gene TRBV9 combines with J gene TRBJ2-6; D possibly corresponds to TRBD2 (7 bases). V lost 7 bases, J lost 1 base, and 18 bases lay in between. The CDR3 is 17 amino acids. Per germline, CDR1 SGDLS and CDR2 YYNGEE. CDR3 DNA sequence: TGTGCCAGCCAGTCGGGGGGCGGCGGGTCTGGGGCCAACGTCCTGACTTTC. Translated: CASQSGGGGSGANVLTF.

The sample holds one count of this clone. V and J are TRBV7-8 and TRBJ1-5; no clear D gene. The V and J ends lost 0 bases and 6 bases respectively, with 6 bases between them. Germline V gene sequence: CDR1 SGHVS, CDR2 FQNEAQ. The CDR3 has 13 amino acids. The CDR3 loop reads CASSLAHGQPQHF. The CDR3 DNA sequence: TGTGCCAGCAGCTTAGCGCACGGTCAGCCCCAGCATTTT.

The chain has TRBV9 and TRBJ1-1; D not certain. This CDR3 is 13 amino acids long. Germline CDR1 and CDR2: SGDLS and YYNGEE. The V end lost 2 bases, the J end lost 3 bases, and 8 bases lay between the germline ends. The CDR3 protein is CASSVGVHTEAFF. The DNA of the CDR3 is TGTGCCAGCAGCGTTGGAGTTCACACTGAAGCTTTCTTT.

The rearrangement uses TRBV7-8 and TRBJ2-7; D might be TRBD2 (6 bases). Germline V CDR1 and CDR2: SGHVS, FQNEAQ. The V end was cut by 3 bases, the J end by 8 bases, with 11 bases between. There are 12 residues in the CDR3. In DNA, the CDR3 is TGTGCCAGCAGCTTCGGAGGGTTTCAGCAGTACTTC. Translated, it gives CASSFGGFQQYF.

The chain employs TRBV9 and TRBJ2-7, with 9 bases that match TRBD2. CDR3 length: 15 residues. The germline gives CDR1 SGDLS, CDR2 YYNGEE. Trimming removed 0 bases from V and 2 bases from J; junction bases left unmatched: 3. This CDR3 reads CASSVELAGTYEQYF. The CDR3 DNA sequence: TGTGCCAGCAGCGTAGAACTAGCGGGTACCTACGAGCAGTACTTC.

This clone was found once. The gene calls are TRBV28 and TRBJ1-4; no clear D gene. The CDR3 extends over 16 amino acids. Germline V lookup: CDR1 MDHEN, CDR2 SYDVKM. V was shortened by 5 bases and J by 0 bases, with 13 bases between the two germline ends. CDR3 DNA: TGTGCCAGCAGTCTAATCCGACTAGCAACTAATGAAAAACTGTTTTTT. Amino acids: CASSLIRLATNEKLFF.